Listed below are T cell receptor beta chains from one sample, sequenced in a study of regulatory T cells in long-lasting Graves disease. TCRdb ran MiXCR on the multiplex PCR reads and lists one entry per CDR3 protein. The sample has 250,000 or so distinct CDR3 sequences, more than 15% seen once; the top ten hold 13% to 15%. These data also featured in a second study, about T cells in Graves' hyperthyroidism and ophthalmopathy.

The sample consisted of peripheral blood mononuclear cells (PBMCs), taken at new diagnosis, from a patient treated with antithyroid drugs. The receptors here all came from a woman between 25 and 40 years old with Graves disease. CDR3s include the opening cysteine and the closing phenylalanine or tryptophan. Fields, in order: clone size, V gene, J gene, D gene, CDR3 protein, CDR3 DNA. A D gene is named only where the DNA matches it firmly. Size values are once, few and many counts, or a class for expanded clones, and some rows have none.

many	TRBV14	TRBJ1-1	-	CASSQDLGEAFF	TGTGCCAGCAGCCAAGATCTTGGTGAAGCTTTCTTT
-	TRBV11-2	TRBJ1-1	-	CASSLDLSAEAFF	TGTGCCAGCAGCTTAGACCTTTCCGCTGAAGCTTTCTTT
many	TRBV28	TRBJ2-1	-	CASSTGTYNEQFF	TGTGCCAGCAGTACCGGGACCTACAATGAGCAGTTCTTC
many	TRBV15	TRBJ1-4	TRBD1	CATSRRQGNEKLFF	TGTGCCACCAGCAGAAGACAGGGCAATGAAAAACTGTTTTTT
many	TRBV20-1	TRBJ2-7	-	CSARLDMSYEQYF	TGCAGTGCTAGGTTGGACATGTCCTACGAGCAGTACTTC
-	TRBV5-5	TRBJ2-4	TRBD2	CASSLGPRTSGEKNIQYF	TGTGCCAGCAGCTTGGGTCCCAGGACTAGCGGAGAAAAAAACATTCAGTACTTC
many	TRBV6-1	TRBJ1-2	-	CASSEIGGRWDGYTF	TGTGCCAGCAGTGAAATTGGTGGCCGTTGGGATGGCTACACCTTC
many	TRBV7-9	TRBJ1-4	-	CASSTTRGEGEKLFF	TGTGCCAGCAGCACCACTCGGGGGGAAGGCGAAAAACTGTTTTTT
many	TRBV20-1	TRBJ2-7	-	CSTHRRSSYEQYF	TGCAGTACCCACAGGAGGAGCTCCTACGAGCAGTACTTC
many	TRBV5-1	TRBJ2-1	-	CASSQSSYNEQFF	TGCGCCAGCAGCCAAAGCTCCTACAATGAGCAGTTCTTC
-	TRBV7-2	TRBJ2-1	TRBD2	CASSFDIIAGVGQFF	TGTGCCAGCAGCTTCGACATTATAGCGGGAGTGGGGCAGTTCTTC
-	TRBV11-1	TRBJ2-3	TRBD2	CASSRFAGTSLYF	TGTGCCAGCAGCCGTTTCGCCGGGACTAGCTTATATTTT
many	TRBV15	TRBJ1-1	-	CATSRSRGGNTEAFF	TGTGCCACCAGCAGATCACGGGGGGGTAACACTGAAGCTTTCTTT
-	TRBV13	TRBJ2-1	TRBD2	CASSLEVAGANEQFF	TGCGCCAGCAGCTTGGAGGTAGCGGGAGCGAATGAGCAGTTCTTC
-	TRBV20-1	TRBJ2-1	TRBD2	CSASSLAGNYNEQFF	TGCAGTGCTAGTTCTCTAGCGGGGAACTACAATGAGCAGTTCTTC
-	TRBV29-1	TRBJ2-2	-	CSVALAGELFF	TGCAGCGTAGCGCTAGCCGGGGAGCTGTTTTTT
few	TRBV5-1	TRBJ2-7	TRBD1	CASGTGVPYEQYF	TGCGCCAGCGGTACAGGGGTCCCCTACGAGCAGTACTTC